This TCR beta chain was observed in a study of blood T cells in healthy people across ages. Study details: Through template switching, about one barcoded beta molecule was captured per two T cells, as measured in model experiments.

This clonotype was recorded a few times. The germline V gene has CDR1 SGHTA and CDR2 FQGNSA. The CDR3 totals 16 residues. Trimming removed 4 bases from V and 2 bases from J, with 15 bases in between. Primers used in a second PCR of roughly 6 to 11 cycles were a sample-barcoded 5' primer and a J-beta primer mix. TCRdb re-called the 5' RACE reads with MiXCR, one entry per CDR3 protein. The sample has about 930,000 distinct CDR3 sequences, just under 30% seen once. Isolation recovered at least 6.5 million PBMCs from every sample. The data also belong to a second study, concerning T cells of mothers and their children. From that report: A second PCR was performed with the M1S primer. This primer added sample barcodes and 2-4 random nucleotides.

The chain links TRBV7-2 to TRBJ1-5, with D perhaps matching TRBD1 (5 bases). This TCR came from a woman aged 40 to 50 in good health. The sequenced sample was blood. Here the CDR3 reads CASSSRGGGRNQPQHF. CDR3 DNA sequence: TGTGCCAGCAGCTCCCGGGGGGGGGGACGCAATCAGCCCCAGCATTTT. Drawing the rest from reference TRBV7-2 and TRBJ1-5, the complete variable domain is GAGVSQSPSNKVTEKGKDVELRCDPISGHTALYWYRQSLGQGLEFLIYFQGNSAPDKSGLPSDRFSAERTGGSVSTLTIQRTQQEDSAVYLCASSSRGGGRNQPQHFGDGTRLSIL.